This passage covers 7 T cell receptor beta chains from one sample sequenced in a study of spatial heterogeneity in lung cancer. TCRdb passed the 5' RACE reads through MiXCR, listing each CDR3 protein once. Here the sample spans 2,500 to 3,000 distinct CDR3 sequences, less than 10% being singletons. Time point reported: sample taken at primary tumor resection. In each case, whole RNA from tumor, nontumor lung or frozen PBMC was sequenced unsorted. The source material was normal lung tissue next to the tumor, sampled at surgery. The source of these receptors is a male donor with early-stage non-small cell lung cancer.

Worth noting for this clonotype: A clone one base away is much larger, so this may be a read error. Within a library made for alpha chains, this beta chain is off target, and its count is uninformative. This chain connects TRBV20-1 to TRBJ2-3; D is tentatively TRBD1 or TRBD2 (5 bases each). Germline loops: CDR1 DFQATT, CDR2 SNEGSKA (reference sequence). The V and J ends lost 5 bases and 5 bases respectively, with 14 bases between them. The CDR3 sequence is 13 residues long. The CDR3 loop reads CSARRDHIDTQYF. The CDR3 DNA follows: TGCAGTGCTCGCCGGGACCATATAGATACGCAGTATTTT.

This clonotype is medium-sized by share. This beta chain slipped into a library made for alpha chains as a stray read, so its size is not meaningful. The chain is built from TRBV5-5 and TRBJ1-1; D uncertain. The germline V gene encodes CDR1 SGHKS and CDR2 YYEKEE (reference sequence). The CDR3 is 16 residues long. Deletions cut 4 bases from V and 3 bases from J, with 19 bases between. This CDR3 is CASSPAGRGWDTEAFF. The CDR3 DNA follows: TGTGCCAGCAGCCCCGCCGGTCGAGGTTGGGACACTGAAGCTTTCTTT.

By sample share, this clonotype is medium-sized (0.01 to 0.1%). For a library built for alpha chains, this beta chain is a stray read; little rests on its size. The CDR3, as DNA: TGCGCCAGCAGCTTGGGACAGGGGTATCTCATCGAGCAGTACTTC. Translated: CASSLGQGYLIEQYF. The rearrangement joins TRBV5-1 to TRBJ2-7, with TRBD1 matching over 8 bases. This CDR3 has 15 residues. Germline V CDR1 and CDR2: SGHRS, YFSETQ. V lost 0 bases, J lost 6 bases, and 8 bases stayed unmatched.

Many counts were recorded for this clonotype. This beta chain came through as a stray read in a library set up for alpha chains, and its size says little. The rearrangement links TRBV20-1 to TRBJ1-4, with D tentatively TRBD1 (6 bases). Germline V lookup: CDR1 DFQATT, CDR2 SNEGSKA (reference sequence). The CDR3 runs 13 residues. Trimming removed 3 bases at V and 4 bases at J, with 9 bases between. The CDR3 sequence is CSARDRFNEKLFF. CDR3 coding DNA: TGCAGTGCTAGGGACAGATTTAATGAAAAACTGTTTTTT.

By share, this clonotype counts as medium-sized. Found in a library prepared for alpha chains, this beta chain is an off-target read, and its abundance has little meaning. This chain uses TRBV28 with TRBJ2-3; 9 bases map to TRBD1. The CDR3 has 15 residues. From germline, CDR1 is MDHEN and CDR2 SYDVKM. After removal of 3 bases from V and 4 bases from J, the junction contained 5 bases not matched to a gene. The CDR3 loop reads CASSFGTGTSDTQYF. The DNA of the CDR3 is TGTGCCAGCAGTTTTGGGACAGGGACGTCAGATACGCAGTATTTT. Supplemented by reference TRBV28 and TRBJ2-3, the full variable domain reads DVKVTQSSRYLVKRTGEKVFLECVQDMDHENMFWYRQDPGLGLRLIYFSYDVKMKEKGDIPEGYSVSREKKERFSLILESASTNQTSMYLCASSFGTGTSDTQYFGPGTRLTVL.

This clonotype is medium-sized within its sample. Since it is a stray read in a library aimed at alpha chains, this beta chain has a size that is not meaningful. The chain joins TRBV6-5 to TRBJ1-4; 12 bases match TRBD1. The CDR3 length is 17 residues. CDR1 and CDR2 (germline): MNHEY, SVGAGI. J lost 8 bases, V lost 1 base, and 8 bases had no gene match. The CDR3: CASSYYGTGGAAEKLFF. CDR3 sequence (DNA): TGTGCCAGCAGTTACTACGGGACAGGGGGCGCGGCGGAAAAACTGTTTTTT.

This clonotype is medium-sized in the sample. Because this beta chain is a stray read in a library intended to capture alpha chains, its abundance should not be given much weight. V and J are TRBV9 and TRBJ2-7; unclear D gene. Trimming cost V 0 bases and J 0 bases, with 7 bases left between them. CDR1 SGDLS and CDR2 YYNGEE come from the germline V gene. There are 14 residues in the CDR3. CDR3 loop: CASSVGSGSYEQYF. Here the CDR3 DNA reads TGTGCCAGCAGCGTAGGGTCCGGCTCCTACGAGCAGTACTTC.